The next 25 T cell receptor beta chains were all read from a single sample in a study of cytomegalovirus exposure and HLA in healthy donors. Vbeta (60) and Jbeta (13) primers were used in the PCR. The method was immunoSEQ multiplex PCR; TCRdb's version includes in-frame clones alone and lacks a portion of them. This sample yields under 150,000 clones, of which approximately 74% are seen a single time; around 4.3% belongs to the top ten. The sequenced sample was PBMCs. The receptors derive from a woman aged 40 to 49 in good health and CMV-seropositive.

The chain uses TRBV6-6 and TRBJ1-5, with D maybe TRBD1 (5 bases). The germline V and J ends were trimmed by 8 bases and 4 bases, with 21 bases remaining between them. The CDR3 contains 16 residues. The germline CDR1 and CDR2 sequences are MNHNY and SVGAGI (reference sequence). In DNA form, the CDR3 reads TGTGCCAGCTTACCGAGAGATGGGGCTAGTAATCAGCCCCAGCATTTT. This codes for CASLPRDGASNQPQHF.

The CDR3 loop is CASSTGLGDQPQHF. CDR3 bases: TGTGCCAGTAGTACAGGGCTGGGCGATCAGCCCCAGCATTTT. The J gene is TRBJ1-5, the V gene TRBV19; a weak D match, TRBD1 (5 bases). Between the trimmed V and J ends, which lost 4 bases and 5 bases, there was a span of 12 bases. The CDR3 sequence is 14 residues long. Germline values: CDR1 LNHDA, CDR2 SQIVND (reference sequence).

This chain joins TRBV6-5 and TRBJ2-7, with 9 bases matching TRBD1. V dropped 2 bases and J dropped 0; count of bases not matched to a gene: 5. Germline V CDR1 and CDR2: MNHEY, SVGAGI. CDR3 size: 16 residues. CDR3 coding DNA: TGTGCCAGCAGTTACCGAGGACAGGGGAGCTCCTACGAGCAGTACTTC. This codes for CASSYRGQGSSYEQYF.

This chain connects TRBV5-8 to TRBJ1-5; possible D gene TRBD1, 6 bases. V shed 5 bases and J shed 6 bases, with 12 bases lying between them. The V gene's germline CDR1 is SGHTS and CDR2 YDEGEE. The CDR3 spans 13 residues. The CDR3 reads CASRTGVFQPQHF. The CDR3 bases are TGTGCCAGCAGGACAGGAGTTTTTCAGCCCCAGCATTTT.

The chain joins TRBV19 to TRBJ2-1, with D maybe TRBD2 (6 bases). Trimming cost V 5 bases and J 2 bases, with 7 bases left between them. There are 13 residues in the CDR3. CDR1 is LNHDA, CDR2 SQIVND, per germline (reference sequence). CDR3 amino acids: CASSAGTYNEQFF. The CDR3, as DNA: TGTGCCAGTAGTGCGGGAACCTACAATGAGCAGTTCTTC.

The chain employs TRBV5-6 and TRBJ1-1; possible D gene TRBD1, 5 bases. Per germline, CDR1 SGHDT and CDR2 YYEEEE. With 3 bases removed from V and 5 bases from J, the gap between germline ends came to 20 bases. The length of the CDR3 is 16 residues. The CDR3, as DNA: TGTGCCAGCAGCTGGGGGGAGCCGGATCAGGATACTGAAGCTTTCTTT. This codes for CASSWGEPDQDTEAFF.

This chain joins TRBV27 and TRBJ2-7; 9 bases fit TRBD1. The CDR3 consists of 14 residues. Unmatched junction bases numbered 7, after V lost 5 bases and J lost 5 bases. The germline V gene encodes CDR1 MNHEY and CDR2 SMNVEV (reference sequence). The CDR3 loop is CASSVSGTGHEQYF. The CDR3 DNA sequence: TGTGCCAGCAGTGTGTCCGGGACAGGGCACGAGCAGTACTTC.

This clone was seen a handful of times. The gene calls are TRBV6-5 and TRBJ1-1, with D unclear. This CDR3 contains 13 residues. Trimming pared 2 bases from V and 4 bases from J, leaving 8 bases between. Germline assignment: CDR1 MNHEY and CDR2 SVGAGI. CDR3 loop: CASSYVGGTEAFF. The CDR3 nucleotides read TGTGCCAGCAGTTACGTCGGTGGCACTGAAGCTTTCTTT.

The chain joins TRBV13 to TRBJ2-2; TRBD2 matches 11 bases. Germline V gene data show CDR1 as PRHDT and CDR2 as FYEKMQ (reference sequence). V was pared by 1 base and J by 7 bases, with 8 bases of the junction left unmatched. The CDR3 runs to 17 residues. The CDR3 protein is CASSLVTSGKFIGELFF. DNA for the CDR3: TGTGCCAGCAGCTTAGTGACTAGCGGGAAGTTTATCGGGGAGCTGTTTTTT.

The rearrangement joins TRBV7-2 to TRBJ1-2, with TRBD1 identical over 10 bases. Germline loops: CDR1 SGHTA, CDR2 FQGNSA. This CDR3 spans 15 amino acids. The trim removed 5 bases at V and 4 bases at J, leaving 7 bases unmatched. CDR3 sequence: CASSARQGASYGYTF. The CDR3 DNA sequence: TGTGCCAGCAGCGCCCGACAGGGGGCCAGCTATGGCTACACCTTC.

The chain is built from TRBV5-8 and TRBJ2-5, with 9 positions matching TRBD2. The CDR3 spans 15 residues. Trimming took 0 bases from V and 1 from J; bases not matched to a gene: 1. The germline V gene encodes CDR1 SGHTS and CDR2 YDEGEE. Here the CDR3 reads CASSLGREGQETQYF. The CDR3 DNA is TGTGCCAGCAGCTTGGGGCGGGAGGGCCAAGAGACCCAGTACTTC.

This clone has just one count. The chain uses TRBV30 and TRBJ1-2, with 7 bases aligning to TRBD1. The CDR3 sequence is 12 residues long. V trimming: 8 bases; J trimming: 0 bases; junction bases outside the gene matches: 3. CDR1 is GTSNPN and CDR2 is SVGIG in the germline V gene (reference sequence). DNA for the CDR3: TGTGCCAGTGACAGGGCTAACTATGGCTACACCTTC. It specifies CASDRANYGYTF.

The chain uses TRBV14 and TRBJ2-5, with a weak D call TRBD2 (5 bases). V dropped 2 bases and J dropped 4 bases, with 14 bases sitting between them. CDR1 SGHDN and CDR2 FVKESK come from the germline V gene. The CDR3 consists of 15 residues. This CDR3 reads CASSQPRDWPETQYF. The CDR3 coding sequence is TGTGCCAGCAGCCAACCCCGGGATTGGCCAGAGACCCAGTACTTC.

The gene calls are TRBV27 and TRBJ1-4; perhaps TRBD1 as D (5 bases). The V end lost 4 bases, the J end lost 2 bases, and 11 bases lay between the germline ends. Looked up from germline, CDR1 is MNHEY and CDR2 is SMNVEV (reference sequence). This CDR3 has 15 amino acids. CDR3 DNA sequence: TGTGCCAGCAGTTCCCGGGCAGGGACTAATGAAAAACTGTTTTTT. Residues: CASSSRAGTNEKLFF.

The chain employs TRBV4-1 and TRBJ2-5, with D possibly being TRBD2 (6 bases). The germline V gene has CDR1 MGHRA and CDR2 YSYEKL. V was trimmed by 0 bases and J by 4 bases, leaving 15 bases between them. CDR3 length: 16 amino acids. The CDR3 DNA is TGCGCCAGCAGCCAAGATCCCCCGGGAGTAGGAGAGACCCAGTACTTC. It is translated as CASSQDPPGVGETQYF.

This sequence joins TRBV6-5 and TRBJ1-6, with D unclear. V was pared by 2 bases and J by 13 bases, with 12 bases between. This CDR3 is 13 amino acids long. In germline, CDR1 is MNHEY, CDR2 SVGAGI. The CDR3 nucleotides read TGTGCCAGCAGTTACAAGAGGGCTTGGCCCCTCCACTTT. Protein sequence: CASSYKRAWPLHF.

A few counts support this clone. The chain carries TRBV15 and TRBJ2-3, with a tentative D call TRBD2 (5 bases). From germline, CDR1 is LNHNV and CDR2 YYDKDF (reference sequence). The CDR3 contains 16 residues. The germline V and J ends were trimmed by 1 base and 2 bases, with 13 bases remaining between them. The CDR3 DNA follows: TGTGCCACCAGCAGAGGAGGTCGAGGGTACACAGATACGCAGTATTTT. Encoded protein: CATSRGGRGYTDTQYF. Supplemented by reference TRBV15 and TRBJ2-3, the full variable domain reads DAMVIQNPRYQVTQFGKPVTLSCSQTLNHNVMYWYQQKSSQAPKLLFHYYDKDFNNEADTPDNFQSRRPNTSFCFLDIRSPGLGDTAMYLCATSRGGRGYTDTQYFGPGTRLTVL.

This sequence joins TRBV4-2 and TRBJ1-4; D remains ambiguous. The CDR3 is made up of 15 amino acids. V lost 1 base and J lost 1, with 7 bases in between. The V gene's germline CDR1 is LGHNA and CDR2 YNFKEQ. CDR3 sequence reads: CASSQVEGTNEKLFF. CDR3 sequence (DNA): TGTGCCAGCAGCCAAGTCGAGGGAACTAATGAAAAACTGTTTTTT.

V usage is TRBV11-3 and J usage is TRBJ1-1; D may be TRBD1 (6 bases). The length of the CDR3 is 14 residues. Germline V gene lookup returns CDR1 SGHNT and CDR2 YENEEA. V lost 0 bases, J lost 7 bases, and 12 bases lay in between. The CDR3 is CASSLENRVNEAFF. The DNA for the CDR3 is TGTGCCAGCAGCTTAGAGAACAGGGTGAATGAAGCTTTCTTT.

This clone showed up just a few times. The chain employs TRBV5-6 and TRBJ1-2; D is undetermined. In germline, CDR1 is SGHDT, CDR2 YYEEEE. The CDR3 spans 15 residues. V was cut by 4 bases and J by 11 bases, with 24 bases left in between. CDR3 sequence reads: CASSHTGRDRFVYTF. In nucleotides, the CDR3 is TGTGCCAGCAGCCACACCGGGAGGGATCGGTTTGTGTACACCTTC.

CDR3 nucleotides: TGTGCCAGCAGTTACAGCGCCGCCCACTATGGCTACACCTTC. It is translated as CASSYSAAHYGYTF. The chain employs TRBV6-5 and TRBJ1-2, with no clear D. This CDR3 has 14 residues. V lost 2 bases and J lost 3, with 10 bases in between. Germline CDR1 is MNHEY and CDR2 is SVGAGI.

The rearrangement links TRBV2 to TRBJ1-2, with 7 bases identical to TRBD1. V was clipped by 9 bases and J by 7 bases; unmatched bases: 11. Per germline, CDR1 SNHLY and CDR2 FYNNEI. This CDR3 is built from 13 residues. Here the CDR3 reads CARKPTGITGYTF. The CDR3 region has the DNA TGTGCCAGGAAGCCGACAGGGATTACTGGCTACACCTTC.

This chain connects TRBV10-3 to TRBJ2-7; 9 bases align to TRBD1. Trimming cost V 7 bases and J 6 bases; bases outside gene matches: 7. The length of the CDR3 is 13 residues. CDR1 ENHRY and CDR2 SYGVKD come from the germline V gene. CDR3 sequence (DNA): TGTGCCATCAAAGAACAGGGGGCAAGCGAGCAGTACTTC. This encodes CAIKEQGASEQYF.

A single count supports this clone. Here the CDR3 reads CASSLAGASYEQYF. The CDR3 DNA is TGTGCCAGTAGCTTAGCGGGAGCGTCCTACGAGCAGTACTTC. The gene calls are TRBV19 and TRBJ2-7; 9 bases align to TRBD2. V dropped 6 bases and J dropped 1; count of bases not matched to a gene: 4. The CDR3 is 14 amino acids. Germline CDR1 reads LNHDA; CDR2 reads SQIVND (reference sequence).

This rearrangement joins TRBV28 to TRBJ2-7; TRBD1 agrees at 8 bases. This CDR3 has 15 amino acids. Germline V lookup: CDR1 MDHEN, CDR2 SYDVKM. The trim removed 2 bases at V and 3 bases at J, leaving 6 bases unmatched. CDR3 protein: CASSLPRTGRYEQYF. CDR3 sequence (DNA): TGTGCCAGCAGTTTACCCCGGACAGGGCGCTACGAGCAGTACTTC. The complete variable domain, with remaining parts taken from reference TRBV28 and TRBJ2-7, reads DVKVTQSSRYLVKRTGEKVFLECVQDMDHENMFWYRQDPGLGLRLIYFSYDVKMKEKGDIPEGYSVSREKKERFSLILESASTNQTSMYLCASSLPRTGRYEQYFGPGTRLTVT.